The rows below give T cell receptor beta chains drawn from one sample of a study of cytomegalovirus exposure and HLA in healthy donors. The data were produced by immunoSEQ multiplex PCR, yet TCRdb's version contains in-frame clones alone and is incomplete. Among about 120,000 clones listed, roughly 82% were seen once. The sequenced sample was PBMCs. The receptor set was obtained from a male donor in good health and CMV-seropositive. CDR3s include the opening cysteine and the closing phenylalanine or tryptophan. The D gene is left open where the match is weak. Part of the rows lack a size; the others show once, few, many or a class for expanded clones.

d_call: TRBD1; v_call: TRBV10-3; clone_size: .; j_call: TRBJ2-7; cdr3_aa: CAISESRTGNLEQYF; cdr3_nt: TGTGCCATCAGTGAGTCGCGGACAGGGAATCTCGAGCAGTACTTC
d_call: .; v_call: TRBV5-6; clone_size: .; j_call: TRBJ2-3; cdr3_aa: CASTGGSTDTQYF; cdr3_nt: TGTGCCAGCACCGGCGGCTCGACAGATACGCAGTATTTT
d_call: TRBD2; v_call: TRBV6-5; clone_size: once; j_call: TRBJ2-5; cdr3_aa: CASSRLAEPQETQYF; cdr3_nt: TGTGCCAGCAGCCGACTAGCGGAGCCCCAAGAGACCCAGTACTTC
d_call: TRBD2; v_call: TRBV29-1; clone_size: .; j_call: TRBJ2-1; cdr3_aa: CSTRTSGTDEQFF; cdr3_nt: TGCAGCACTCGGACTAGCGGGACAGATGAGCAGTTCTTC
d_call: TRBD1; v_call: TRBV6-5; clone_size: .; j_call: TRBJ2-7; cdr3_aa: CASSLADRPYEQYF; cdr3_nt: TGTGCCAGCAGCCTGGCGGACAGGCCCTACGAGCAGTACTTC
d_call: TRBD2; v_call: TRBV9; clone_size: .; j_call: TRBJ2-1; cdr3_aa: CASSVPTSGRDHEQFF; cdr3_nt: TGTGCCAGCAGCGTCCCGACTAGCGGGAGAGACCATGAGCAGTTCTTC
d_call: .; v_call: TRBV7-3; clone_size: .; j_call: TRBJ1-5; cdr3_aa: CASSLFEGQPQHF; cdr3_nt: TGTGCCAGCAGCTTATTTGAGGGTCAGCCCCAGCATTTT
d_call: TRBD2; v_call: TRBV29-1; clone_size: .; j_call: TRBJ2-3; cdr3_aa: CSGEGPTQYF; cdr3_nt: TGCAGCGGGGAGGGTCCTACGCAGTATTTT
d_call: TRBD1; v_call: TRBV28; clone_size: .; j_call: TRBJ1-5; cdr3_aa: CASSFPLFLTGGWQPQHF; cdr3_nt: TGTGCCAGCAGTTTCCCCCTATTTTTAACAGGGGGCTGGCAGCCCCAGCATTTT
d_call: TRBD2; v_call: TRBV4-3; clone_size: .; j_call: TRBJ2-5; cdr3_aa: CASSQDSGREETQYF; cdr3_nt: TGCGCCAGCAGCCAAGATTCCGGGAGGGAGGAGACCCAGTACTTC
d_call: TRBD2; v_call: TRBV28; clone_size: once; j_call: TRBJ2-2; cdr3_aa: CASSPPSGRATGELFF; cdr3_nt: TGTGCCAGCAGTCCACCTAGCGGGAGAGCTACCGGGGAGCTGTTTTTT
d_call: TRBD2; v_call: TRBV19; clone_size: .; j_call: TRBJ2-2; cdr3_aa: CASIELAGAPGELFF; cdr3_nt: TGTGCCAGTATCGAATTAGCGGGAGCCCCCGGGGAGCTGTTTTTT
d_call: TRBD2; v_call: TRBV4-3; clone_size: few; j_call: TRBJ2-1; cdr3_aa: CASSQDRAGWDEQFF; cdr3_nt: TGCGCCAGCAGCCAAGATAGAGCGGGATGGGATGAGCAGTTCTTC
d_call: TRBD1; v_call: TRBV2; clone_size: .; j_call: TRBJ1-5; cdr3_aa: CASRLTGESNQPQHF; cdr3_nt: TGTGCCAGCAGGTTGACAGGGGAGAGCAATCAGCCCCAGCATTTT
d_call: TRBD1; v_call: TRBV5-4; clone_size: .; j_call: TRBJ2-7; cdr3_aa: CAVCRDRAHEQYF; cdr3_nt: TGTGCCGTCTGTAGGGACAGGGCTCACGAGCAGTACTTC
d_call: TRBD1; v_call: TRBV5-6; clone_size: .; j_call: TRBJ2-1; cdr3_aa: CASSLGTGLNEQFF; cdr3_nt: TGTGCCAGCAGCTTGGGGACAGGGTTGAATGAGCAGTTCTTC
d_call: .; v_call: TRBV19; clone_size: .; j_call: TRBJ2-2; cdr3_aa: CASSIVSGELFF; cdr3_nt: TGTGCCAGTAGTATTGTCAGCGGGGAGCTGTTTTTT
d_call: TRBD1; v_call: TRBV4-1; clone_size: .; j_call: TRBJ2-7; cdr3_aa: CASSPPTGVNEQYF; cdr3_nt: TGCGCCAGCAGCCCGCCGACAGGGGTGAACGAGCAGTACTTC
d_call: .; v_call: TRBV29-1; clone_size: .; j_call: TRBJ2-5; cdr3_aa: CSVEGQKHLETQYF; cdr3_nt: TGCAGCGTTGAAGGACAGAAACACTTAGAGACCCAGTACTTC
d_call: .; v_call: TRBV6-5; clone_size: .; j_call: TRBJ2-7; cdr3_aa: CASYKSALGSYEQYF; cdr3_nt: TGTGCCAGCTATAAGAGTGCGCTAGGCTCCTACGAGCAGTACTTC
d_call: TRBD1; v_call: TRBV28; clone_size: .; j_call: TRBJ1-1; cdr3_aa: CASRNTGATEAFF; cdr3_nt: TGTGCCAGCCGAAATACAGGGGCCACTGAAGCTTTCTTT
d_call: TRBD2; v_call: TRBV30; clone_size: few; j_call: TRBJ2-3; cdr3_aa: CAWNSGRATDTQYF; cdr3_nt: TGTGCCTGGAATTCCGGGAGGGCGACAGATACGCAGTATTTT
d_call: .; v_call: TRBV15; clone_size: .; j_call: TRBJ2-1; cdr3_aa: CATSRDFAGNNEQFF; cdr3_nt: TGTGCCACCAGCAGAGATTTCGCCGGTAACAATGAGCAGTTCTTC
d_call: .; v_call: TRBV7-2; clone_size: few; j_call: TRBJ2-7; cdr3_aa: CASSTSFSQQYF; cdr3_nt: TGTGCCAGCAGCACTAGTTTTTCCCAGCAGTACTTC
d_call: TRBD2; v_call: TRBV6-5; clone_size: .; j_call: TRBJ2-1; cdr3_aa: CASSYREGAYNEQFF; cdr3_nt: TGTGCCAGCAGTTACCGGGAGGGAGCGTACAATGAGCAGTTCTTC
d_call: TRBD1; v_call: TRBV13; clone_size: .; j_call: TRBJ1-2; cdr3_aa: CASRAVGQGVGYTF; cdr3_nt: TGTGCCAGCAGAGCCGTTGGACAGGGTGTTGGCTACACCTTC
d_call: .; v_call: TRBV28; clone_size: .; j_call: TRBJ2-7; cdr3_aa: CASSPRGIGGQYF; cdr3_nt: TGTGCCAGCAGTCCCCGTGGGATCGGAGGGCAGTACTTC
d_call: TRBD1; v_call: TRBV28; clone_size: .; j_call: TRBJ1-5; cdr3_aa: CASSSSFSTGLYSNQPQHF; cdr3_nt: TGTGCCAGCAGTTCATCCTTTTCGACAGGGCTTTATAGCAATCAGCCCCAGCATTTT
d_call: .; v_call: TRBV29-1; clone_size: .; j_call: TRBJ2-7; cdr3_aa: CSVEGENYEQYF; cdr3_nt: TGCAGCGTTGAAGGGGAGAACTACGAGCAGTACTTC
d_call: .; v_call: TRBV4-2; clone_size: .; j_call: TRBJ2-7; cdr3_aa: CASATSSAGSGEQYF; cdr3_nt: TGTGCCAGCGCGACGTCTTCAGCCGGGTCGGGCGAGCAGTACTTC
d_call: .; v_call: TRBV29-1; clone_size: .; j_call: TRBJ1-4; cdr3_aa: CSVVTGGEKLFF; cdr3_nt: TGCAGCGTGGTAACAGGTGGTGAAAAACTGTTTTTT
d_call: .; v_call: TRBV28; clone_size: .; j_call: TRBJ2-7; cdr3_aa: CASSLTGSYEQYF; cdr3_nt: TGTGCCAGCAGTTTGACAGGTTCCTACGAGCAGTACTTC
d_call: TRBD1; v_call: TRBV5-6; clone_size: .; j_call: TRBJ2-2; cdr3_aa: CASSFRNRGTGELFF; cdr3_nt: TGTGCCAGCAGCTTCCGTAACAGGGGGACCGGGGAGCTGTTTTTT
d_call: TRBD1; v_call: TRBV28; clone_size: .; j_call: TRBJ2-2; cdr3_aa: CASSSGQGTGELFF; cdr3_nt: TGTGCCAGCAGTTCGGGACAGGGAACCGGGGAGCTGTTTTTT
d_call: .; v_call: TRBV19; clone_size: .; j_call: TRBJ2-5; cdr3_aa: CASSPQVGVETQYF; cdr3_nt: TGTGCCAGTAGTCCTCAAGTCGGAGTTGAGACCCAGTACTTC
d_call: .; v_call: TRBV21-1; clone_size: .; j_call: TRBJ1-1; cdr3_aa: CASGTMRAATGVWENTEAFF; cdr3_nt: TGTGCCAGCGGGACTATGCGCGCAGCGACAGGGGTGTGGGAGAACACTGAAGCTTTCTTT
d_call: .; v_call: TRBV30; clone_size: once; j_call: TRBJ2-3; cdr3_aa: CAWREPGRGSTDTQYF; cdr3_nt: TGTGCCTGGAGAGAACCGGGCCGCGGGAGCACAGATACGCAGTATTTT
d_call: TRBD2; v_call: TRBV7-2; clone_size: .; j_call: TRBJ2-7; cdr3_aa: CASRTDSGSSYEQYF; cdr3_nt: TGTGCCAGCAGAACTGATAGCGGGAGCTCCTACGAGCAGTACTTC
d_call: .; v_call: TRBV20-1; clone_size: .; j_call: TRBJ2-2; cdr3_aa: CSVLNTGELFF; cdr3_nt: TGCAGTGTTCTTAACACCGGGGAGCTGTTTTTT
d_call: TRBD1; v_call: TRBV6-4; clone_size: .; j_call: TRBJ2-7; cdr3_aa: CASNRGQGACEQYF; cdr3_nt: TGTGCCAGCAACAGGGGACAGGGGGCCTGCGAGCAGTACTTC
d_call: TRBD1; v_call: TRBV2; clone_size: .; j_call: TRBJ1-2; cdr3_aa: CASRAVGTANYGYTF; cdr3_nt: TGTGCCAGCAGGGCCGTCGGGACAGCTAACTATGGCTACACCTTC
d_call: TRBD1; v_call: TRBV30; clone_size: .; j_call: TRBJ1-4; cdr3_aa: CAWNDRGGMEKLFF; cdr3_nt: TGTGCCTGGAATGACAGGGGGGGCATGGAAAAACTGTTTTTT
d_call: TRBD2; v_call: TRBV15; clone_size: .; j_call: TRBJ2-7; cdr3_aa: CATSRDGGGFSYEQYF; cdr3_nt: TGTGCCACCAGCAGAGACGGGGGGGGGTTCTCCTACGAGCAGTACTTC
d_call: .; v_call: TRBV18; clone_size: .; j_call: TRBJ2-6; cdr3_aa: CASRPREPEGANVLTF; cdr3_nt: TGTGCCAGCCGACCAAGGGAGCCCGAGGGGGCCAACGTCCTGACTTTC
d_call: .; v_call: TRBV7-9; clone_size: .; j_call: TRBJ2-1; cdr3_aa: CASSPRGSSYNEQFF; cdr3_nt: TGTGCCAGCAGCCCTAGGGGGAGCTCCTACAATGAGCAGTTCTTC
d_call: TRBD2; v_call: TRBV9; clone_size: .; j_call: TRBJ2-5; cdr3_aa: CASSVAGGQETQYF; cdr3_nt: TGTGCCAGCAGCGTAGCCGGGGGGCAAGAGACCCAGTACTTC
d_call: .; v_call: TRBV7-2; clone_size: .; j_call: TRBJ1-3; cdr3_aa: CASSQEGQGTGNTIYF; cdr3_nt: TGTGCCAGCAGCCAAGAGGGCCAGGGGACTGGAAACACCATATATTTT
d_call: TRBD1; v_call: TRBV5-1; clone_size: .; j_call: TRBJ2-1; cdr3_aa: CASSTGQARLASLYNEQFF; cdr3_nt: TGCGCCAGCAGTACCGGACAGGCTCGATTAGCGAGCTTATACAATGAGCAGTTCTTC
d_call: .; v_call: TRBV11-2; clone_size: .; j_call: TRBJ2-3; cdr3_aa: CASTGGGTDTQYF; cdr3_nt: TGTGCCAGCACCGGAGGCGGGACAGATACGCAGTATTTT
d_call: TRBD2; v_call: TRBV28; clone_size: .; j_call: TRBJ2-2; cdr3_aa: CASSLGGLNTGELFF; cdr3_nt: TGTGCCAGCAGTTTGGGGGGGTTGAACACCGGGGAGCTGTTTTTT
d_call: .; v_call: TRBV23-1; clone_size: .; j_call: TRBJ2-7; cdr3_aa: CASSQSQVRYEQYF; cdr3_nt: TGCGCCAGCAGTCAAAGCCAGGTTAGATACGAGCAGTACTTC